A selection of T cell receptor beta chains follows, all from one sample in a study of radiation and T cells in renal cell carcinoma. Profiling relied on immunoSEQ multiplex PCR, and the TCRdb table lists in-frame clones only, not all of them. The data hold 100,000 to 150,000 clones, with around 89% observed a single time. Sample: blood, taken from a patient whose treatment included radiotherapy and nephrectomy. The receptors derive from a woman in her 70s with renal cell carcinoma. Both conserved end residues are part of each CDR3. Fields, in order: clone size, V gene, D gene, J gene, CDR3 DNA, CDR3 protein. The D gene is left open where the match is weak. Clone size is not always given. Where it is, it says once, few, many or a class for expanded clones.

clone_size: -
v_call: TRBV13
d_call: TRBD1
j_call: TRBJ1-6
cdr3_nt: TGTGCCAGCAGCCCCGGGGGACAGAGAACCTATAATTCACCCCTCCACTTT
cdr3_aa: CASSPGGQRTYNSPLHF

clone_size: -
v_call: TRBV5-1
d_call: TRBD1
j_call: TRBJ2-7
cdr3_nt: TGCGCCAGCAGCGGGGTTGACAGGGGGGCCTACGAGCAGTACTTC
cdr3_aa: CASSGVDRGAYEQYF

clone_size: -
v_call: TRBV6-1
d_call: TRBD1
j_call: TRBJ2-7
cdr3_nt: TGTGCCAGCAGCGTAGGGACAGCTTCTTACGAGCAGTACTTC
cdr3_aa: CASSVGTASYEQYF

clone_size: -
v_call: TRBV15
d_call: -
j_call: TRBJ1-1
cdr3_nt: TGTGCCACCAGCAGAGACGCCGACACTGAAGCTTTCTTT
cdr3_aa: CATSRDADTEAFF

clone_size: -
v_call: TRBV6-5
d_call: -
j_call: TRBJ1-5
cdr3_nt: TGTGCCAGCAGTTACTCGAACTTGGGGCATCAGCCCCAGCATTTT
cdr3_aa: CASSYSNLGHQPQHF

clone_size: -
v_call: TRBV13
d_call: -
j_call: TRBJ1-1
cdr3_nt: TGTGCCACGACGCGAGGCAAGAACACTGAAGCTTTCTTT
cdr3_aa: CATTRGKNTEAFF

clone_size: -
v_call: TRBV6-5
d_call: -
j_call: TRBJ1-1
cdr3_nt: TGTGCCAGCGGGCCCTTATGGCACACTGAAGCTTTCTTT
cdr3_aa: CASGPLWHTEAFF

clone_size: -
v_call: TRBV7-9
d_call: TRBD2
j_call: TRBJ2-3
cdr3_nt: TGTGCCAGCAGCTTTTGGACTAGCGGGGGGGCCAGAGATACGCAGTATTTT
cdr3_aa: CASSFWTSGGARDTQYF

clone_size: -
v_call: TRBV7-9
d_call: -
j_call: TRBJ2-4
cdr3_nt: TGTGCCAGCAGCGCGCAGGGGTCATCGGTAAACATTCAGTACTTC
cdr3_aa: CASSAQGSSVNIQYF

clone_size: -
v_call: TRBV19
d_call: -
j_call: TRBJ1-2
cdr3_nt: TGTGCCAGTCGGGAGGGGGGGCGAGGTGGCTACACCTTC
cdr3_aa: CASREGGRGGYTF

clone_size: -
v_call: TRBV9
d_call: -
j_call: TRBJ1-3
cdr3_nt: TGTGCCAGCAGCGTAAGCCCTGGGGAGGGAAGAGTAGAATCCGGAAACACCATATATTTT
cdr3_aa: CASSVSPGEGRVESGNTIYF

clone_size: -
v_call: TRBV30
d_call: -
j_call: TRBJ1-4
cdr3_nt: TGTGCCTGGAGTGTACGGGCGGGGGGTGAAAAACTGTTTTTT
cdr3_aa: CAWSVRAGGEKLFF

clone_size: -
v_call: TRBV6-1
d_call: -
j_call: TRBJ2-1
cdr3_nt: TGTGCCAGCAGTGATGGGACCCCCTACAATGAGCAGTTCTTC
cdr3_aa: CASSDGTPYNEQFF

clone_size: -
v_call: TRBV7-9
d_call: -
j_call: TRBJ1-5
cdr3_nt: TGTGCCAGCAGCTTAGGCATGGGTCAGGATCAGCCCCAGCATTTT
cdr3_aa: CASSLGMGQDQPQHF

clone_size: -
v_call: TRBV28
d_call: -
j_call: TRBJ1-1
cdr3_nt: TGTGCCAGCAGCCTCAAATCGGGGGCTTCGGCTTTCTTT
cdr3_aa: CASSLKSGASAFF

clone_size: -
v_call: TRBV14
d_call: TRBD2
j_call: TRBJ2-3
cdr3_nt: TGTGCCAGCAGCCAAAGGCTAGCGGGGGTAGATACGCAGTATTTT
cdr3_aa: CASSQRLAGVDTQYF

clone_size: -
v_call: TRBV19
d_call: -
j_call: TRBJ2-5
cdr3_nt: TGTGCCAGTAGTATCTATCTAGGGGGGGAGACCCAGTACTTC
cdr3_aa: CASSIYLGGETQYF

clone_size: -
v_call: TRBV6-5
d_call: -
j_call: TRBJ1-5
cdr3_nt: TGTGCCAGCAGTTACCGACAGAGCCCTAATCAGCCCCAGCATTTT
cdr3_aa: CASSYRQSPNQPQHF

clone_size: once
v_call: TRBV5-1
d_call: -
j_call: TRBJ2-1
cdr3_nt: TGCGCCAGCAGCTTGACCGGACAGATCAATGAGCAGTTCTTC
cdr3_aa: CASSLTGQINEQFF

clone_size: -
v_call: TRBV2
d_call: -
j_call: TRBJ1-4
cdr3_nt: TGTGCCAGCAGTGTTGGGACTAATGAAAAACTGTTTTTT
cdr3_aa: CASSVGTNEKLFF

clone_size: -
v_call: TRBV13
d_call: TRBD2
j_call: TRBJ2-1
cdr3_nt: TGTGCCAGCAGCTTACCGACTAGCGGGGGCCTCTACAATGAGCAGTTCTTC
cdr3_aa: CASSLPTSGGLYNEQFF

clone_size: -
v_call: TRBV21-1
d_call: -
j_call: TRBJ1-5
cdr3_nt: TGTGCCAGCAGCTATACGACAGGGCCCCAGCCCCAGCATTTT
cdr3_aa: CASSYTTGPQPQHF

clone_size: -
v_call: TRBV19
d_call: TRBD1
j_call: TRBJ2-7
cdr3_nt: TGTGCCAGTAGTATGGGGACAGGGGCCTACGAGCAGTACTTC
cdr3_aa: CASSMGTGAYEQYF

clone_size: -
v_call: TRBV7-3
d_call: TRBD1
j_call: TRBJ2-2
cdr3_nt: TGTGCCAGCAGCTCCCCAAGACAGGGCGGGACCGGGGAGCTGTTTTTT
cdr3_aa: CASSSPRQGGTGELFF

clone_size: -
v_call: TRBV6-5
d_call: -
j_call: TRBJ1-1
cdr3_nt: TGTGCCAGCAGCTTCCCAGGGGTGAACACTGAAGCTTTCTTT
cdr3_aa: CASSFPGVNTEAFF

clone_size: -
v_call: TRBV11-1
d_call: -
j_call: TRBJ2-1
cdr3_nt: TGTGCCAGCAGCTTACGACTAGATCTGGTTGAGCAGTTCTTC
cdr3_aa: CASSLRLDLVEQFF

clone_size: -
v_call: TRBV30
d_call: -
j_call: TRBJ2-7
cdr3_nt: TGTGCCTGGAGTAAGGGGGGGCTGGACGAGCAGTACTTC
cdr3_aa: CAWSKGGLDEQYF

clone_size: -
v_call: TRBV9
d_call: TRBD2
j_call: TRBJ2-3
cdr3_nt: TGTGCCAGCAGCCCAGAGGCTAGCGGGGAGGATACGCAGTATTTT
cdr3_aa: CASSPEASGEDTQYF

clone_size: -
v_call: TRBV11-2
d_call: TRBD2
j_call: TRBJ2-1
cdr3_nt: TGTGCCAGCAGCGCCGGACTAGCGGGATGGGATGAGCAGTTCTTC
cdr3_aa: CASSAGLAGWDEQFF

clone_size: -
v_call: TRBV5-5
d_call: -
j_call: TRBJ1-6
cdr3_nt: TGTGCCAGCAGCCCCCTTAGGGGCGAGGGGGGTTCACCCCTCCACTTT
cdr3_aa: CASSPLRGEGGSPLHF

clone_size: -
v_call: TRBV7-6
d_call: TRBD2
j_call: TRBJ2-3
cdr3_nt: TGTGCCAGCAGCGGAGGGACTAGCGGGGGAATGGGAGATACGCAGTATTTT
cdr3_aa: CASSGGTSGGMGDTQYF

clone_size: -
v_call: TRBV30
d_call: -
j_call: TRBJ1-5
cdr3_nt: TGTGCCTGGACCACCGCCGGACTCAACAATCAGCCCCAGCATTTT
cdr3_aa: CAWTTAGLNNQPQHF

clone_size: once
v_call: TRBV11-2
d_call: -
j_call: TRBJ2-4
cdr3_nt: TGTGCCAGCAGCTTTTTAGGTCGGGTTGACAAAAACATTCAGTACTTC
cdr3_aa: CASSFLGRVDKNIQYF

clone_size: -
v_call: TRBV27
d_call: -
j_call: TRBJ2-7
cdr3_nt: TGTGCCAGCAGTTCGCCCTGGAGGAAGGGGGGGGACTACGAGCAGTACTTC
cdr3_aa: CASSSPWRKGGDYEQYF

clone_size: -
v_call: TRBV5-5
d_call: -
j_call: TRBJ1-1
cdr3_nt: TGTGCCAGCAGGCAGACGGGTTTATCGAACACTGAAGCTTTCTTT
cdr3_aa: CASRQTGLSNTEAFF

clone_size: -
v_call: TRBV5-1
d_call: -
j_call: TRBJ1-5
cdr3_nt: TGCGCCAGCAGTTCCGGTGAGGGAAATCAGCCCCAGCATTTT
cdr3_aa: CASSSGEGNQPQHF

clone_size: -
v_call: TRBV5-1
d_call: -
j_call: TRBJ2-3
cdr3_nt: TGCGCCAGCAGCTTGCTGGGCGTCGCACAATCTAACACAGATACGCAGTATTTT
cdr3_aa: CASSLLGVAQSNTDTQYF

clone_size: -
v_call: TRBV6-6
d_call: -
j_call: TRBJ1-3
cdr3_nt: TGTGCCAGCAGTTCCGTCGCGGCGGGAAACACCATATATTTT
cdr3_aa: CASSSVAAGNTIYF

clone_size: -
v_call: TRBV15
d_call: -
j_call: TRBJ2-5
cdr3_nt: TGTGCCACCCGACGGGGGCTCCAAGAGACCCAGTACTTC
cdr3_aa: CATRRGLQETQYF

clone_size: -
v_call: TRBV14
d_call: TRBD1
j_call: TRBJ1-6
cdr3_nt: TGTGCCAGCAGCCAAGACCCCACAGGGGTCAAAGATTCACCCCTCCACTTT
cdr3_aa: CASSQDPTGVKDSPLHF

clone_size: -
v_call: TRBV2
d_call: TRBD2
j_call: TRBJ2-1
cdr3_nt: TGTGCCAGCAGTACGGGGGAGGGGTCCTACAATGAGCAGTTCTTC
cdr3_aa: CASSTGEGSYNEQFF